The 27 T cell receptor beta chains below all came from one sample that was sequenced in a study of human T cells and chemical hapten exposure. Time point reported: patch test 3, about 24 weeks after DPC sensitization. Stated treatment: therapeutic diphenylcyclopropenone sensitization with weekly scalp DPC. TCRdb used MiXCR to reprocess the RACE reads, holding one entry per CDR3 protein. The table has some 89,000 distinct CDR3 sequences, 27% seen once. The sequencing used whole blood, collected in connection with sensitization to the hapten diphenylcyclopropenone (DPC). The receptors were gathered from a man aged 40-50 years with alopecia areata. Some clones in this sample may be carry-over from other donors' samples.

The gene calls are TRBV2 and TRBJ1-1, with a possible D match to TRBD1 (5 bases). Germline V gene lookup returns CDR1 SNHLY and CDR2 FYNNEI. This CDR3 contains 11 residues. The DNA for the CDR3 is TGTGTTGGGGCGAGGCGGACTGAAGCTTTCTTT. It translates to CVGARRTEAFF.

This chain uses TRBV5-1 with TRBJ2-6; the match to TRBD1 covers 7 bases. The CDR3 contains 17 residues. Looked up from germline, CDR1 is SGHRS and CDR2 is YFSETQ. The V segment lost 2 bases and the J segment 4 bases; nucleotides outside the gene matches: 9. CDR3 amino acids: CASSFDLGGPGANVLTF. The CDR3 DNA follows: TGCGCCAGCAGCTTTGATTTAGGGGGCCCAGGGGCCAACGTCCTGACTTTC.

The chain joins TRBV20-1 to TRBJ2-3; 8 bases align to TRBD2. The V gene's germline CDR1 is DFQATT and CDR2 SNEGSKA (reference sequence). The CDR3 covers 15 residues. Trimming took 4 bases from V and 3 from J; bases not matched to a gene: 9. This CDR3 is CSAMLLAGGTDTQYF. The CDR3 DNA is TGCAGTGCTATGTTGCTAGCGGGTGGAACAGATACGCAGTATTTT.

CDR3 loop: CASSQDGRSDTQYF. CDR3 nucleotides: TGCGCCAGCAGCCAAGATGGGCGTTCAGATACGCAGTATTTT. The chain recombines TRBV4-1 with TRBJ2-3; D call uncertain. The germline V gene encodes CDR1 MGHRA and CDR2 YSYEKL. Between the trimmed V and J ends, which lost 0 bases and 4 bases, there was a span of 8 bases. The CDR3 spans 14 residues.

This clonotype was picked up a small number of times. Here the CDR3 DNA reads TGCAGTGTGAGCAACCAGAGGCGGTCAGATACGCAGTATTTT. It specifies CSVSNQRRSDTQYF. The V call is TRBV20-1, the J call TRBJ2-3; D gene uncertain. The ends were cut back, 7 bases at V and 4 bases at J, with 18 bases in the middle. Germline loops: CDR1 DFQATT, CDR2 SNEGSKA (reference sequence). The CDR3 length is 14 residues.

V and J are TRBV5-1 and TRBJ2-1; 7 positions agree with TRBD1. The V segment lost 3 bases and the J segment 12 bases; nucleotides outside the gene matches: 12. This CDR3 contains 14 residues. Germline lookup yields CDR1 SGHRS and CDR2 YFSETQ. CDR3 residues: CASSSYTTGVGQFF. In nucleotides, the CDR3 is TGCGCCAGCAGCTCTTACACTACAGGGGTTGGGCAGTTCTTC. Based on the CDR3 plus reference TRBV5-1 and TRBJ2-1, the full variable domain is KAGVTQTPRYLIKTRGQQVTLSCSPISGHRSVSWYQQTPGQGLQFLFEYFSETQRNKGNFPGRFSGRQFSNSRSEMNVSTLELGDSALYLCASSSYTTGVGQFFGPGTRLTVL.

There are a few counts of this clonotype. The V gene is TRBV12-3 or TRBV12-4, the J gene TRBJ1-2; tentative D call: TRBD1 (6 bases). This CDR3 spans 13 amino acids. Trimming left V 11 bases short and J 7 bases short, with 20 bases between. CDR3 nucleotides: TGTGCCGTAAGGGGAGGGGGAGGTTTTGGCTACACCTTC. It specifies CAVRGGGGFGYTF.

This clonotype has just a few counts. CDR3 sequence (DNA): TGCAGTGCTAGGGGGACAGCGAACACTGAAGCTTTCTTT. Amino acid sequence: CSARGTANTEAFF. This chain connects TRBV20-1 to TRBJ1-1; TRBD1 agrees at 7 bases. The CDR3 sequence is 13 residues long. CDR1 is DFQATT, CDR2 SNEGSKA, per germline (reference sequence). Unmatched junction bases numbered 2, after V lost 3 bases and J lost 1 base.

This clonotype was counted only a few times. The J gene is TRBJ2-1, the V gene TRBV14, with TRBD2 as a possible D gene (6 bases). Germline CDR1 reads SGHDN; CDR2 reads FVKESK. Trimming shortened V by 3 bases and J by 4 bases, and 16 bases separated the two germline ends. CDR3 length: 16 residues. The CDR3 loop is CASSQSPSGWYNEQFF. CDR3 DNA: TGTGCCAGCAGCCAGAGCCCAAGCGGGTGGTACAATGAGCAGTTCTTC.

The chain joins TRBV7-9 to TRBJ2-1; no definite D call. CDR3 length: 14 amino acids. V was clipped by 5 bases and J by 5 bases, with 13 bases between them. CDR1 and CDR2 (germline): SEHNR, FQNEAQ (reference sequence). This chain's CDR3 is CASSPPIKNNEQFF. As DNA, the CDR3 is TGTGCCAGCAGCCCGCCAATCAAGAACAATGAGCAGTTCTTC.

The V call is TRBV5-1, the J call TRBJ2-7; 9 bases are shared with TRBD2. Germline values: CDR1 SGHRS, CDR2 YFSETQ. V was clipped by 3 bases and J by 5 bases; unmatched bases: 6. This CDR3 comprises 14 residues. The CDR3 DNA sequence: TGCGCCAGCAGCTCGGCGGGAGGGCCGGACGAGCAGTACTTC. Translating it yields CASSSAGGPDEQYF.

The CDR3 nucleotides are TGTGCCAGCAGTAAGACAGGGACTGACACAGATACGCAGTATTTT. Translation gives CASSKTGTDTDTQYF. The chain carries TRBV5-4 and TRBJ2-3, with D tentatively TRBD1 (7 bases). Germline V CDR1 and CDR2: SGHNT, YYREEE (reference sequence). V was clipped by 5 bases and J by 2 bases, with 15 bases between them. This CDR3 is built from 15 residues.

This clonotype was detected a few times. The rearrangement joins TRBV29-1 to TRBJ1-2; possible D gene TRBD1, 6 bases. Per the germline V gene, CDR1 is SQVTM and CDR2 is ANQGSEA. The CDR3 is 15 amino acids. Trimming left V 5 bases short and J 6 bases short, with 22 bases between. The CDR3: CSVTPLRSGDHGYTF. In nucleotides, the CDR3 is TGCAGCGTTACTCCCCTGAGGTCAGGGGACCATGGCTACACCTTC.

This clonotype was found a few times. V usage is TRBV5-1 and J usage is TRBJ1-2; a weak D match, TRBD1 (5 bases). Germline CDR1 reads SGHRS; CDR2 reads YFSETQ. This CDR3 spans 15 amino acids. V gave up 5 bases and J gave up 5 bases, with 19 bases separating them. The DNA of the CDR3 is TGCGCCAGCAGGACCACGCAGGGTAAGGTGTATGGCTACACCTTC. Translated, it gives CASRTTQGKVYGYTF.

This rearrangement joins TRBV12-3 or TRBV12-4 to TRBJ2-3; 8 bases match TRBD2. After removal of 2 bases from V and 4 bases from J, the junction contained 8 bases not matched to a gene. The CDR3 is 16 amino acids. The CDR3 is CASSLFGTSVADTQYF. CDR3 in DNA: TGTGCCAGCAGTTTATTCGGGACTAGTGTCGCAGATACGCAGTATTTT.

The rearrangement uses TRBV28 and TRBJ2-7; D ambiguous. The CDR3 has 13 residues. Trimming removed 3 bases at V and 4 bases at J, with 10 bases between. Germline CDR1 is MDHEN and CDR2 is SYDVKM. Here the CDR3 reads CASSFRSQYEQYF. The CDR3 DNA is TGTGCCAGCAGTTTTCGGTCTCAATACGAGCAGTACTTC. Supplemented by reference TRBV28 and TRBJ2-7, the full variable domain reads DVKVTQSSRYLVKRTGEKVFLECVQDMDHENMFWYRQDPGLGLRLIYFSYDVKMKEKGDIPEGYSVSREKKERFSLILESASTNQTSMYLCASSFRSQYEQYFGPGTRLTVT.

J is TRBJ1-6 and V is TRBV7-9; D is possibly TRBD1 (6 bases). Germline V CDR1 and CDR2: SEHNR, FQNEAQ (reference sequence). Trimming shortened V by 5 bases and J by 10 bases, and 18 bases separated the two germline ends. CDR3 length: 15 amino acids. CDR3 sequence: CASSPRDNLRSPLHF. In nucleotides, the CDR3 is TGTGCCAGCAGCCCGCGGGACAACCTTAGGTCACCCCTCCACTTT.

This chain joins TRBV3-1 and TRBJ1-1; D gene uncertain. The CDR3 spans 13 residues. CDR1 is LGHDT and CDR2 is YNNKEL in the germline V gene (reference sequence). V was trimmed by 4 bases and J by 1 base, leaving 7 bases between them. CDR3 region: CASSRSENTEAFF. CDR3 bases: TGTGCCAGCAGCCGCTCTGAGAACACTGAAGCTTTCTTT.

The chain joins TRBV12-3 or TRBV12-4 to TRBJ2-7, with 8 positions matching TRBD2. The CDR3 has 15 residues. Losses at the gene ends were 8 bases for V and 3 bases for J; bases not matched to a gene: 12. The CDR3 protein is CASGPTSGAFYEQYF. The DNA for the CDR3 is TGTGCCAGCGGCCCCACTAGCGGAGCTTTCTACGAGCAGTACTTC.

This chain joins TRBV7-2 and TRBJ2-7; TRBD2 matches 9 bases. CDR3 length: 16 residues. CDR1 SGHTA and CDR2 FQGNSA come from the germline V gene. V lost 5 bases and J lost 4; bases outside the gene matches: 12. The CDR3, as DNA: TGTGCCAGCAGCCCCCAGGCGGCGGGAGGGCCTTACGAGCAGTACTTC. Residues: CASSPQAAGGPYEQYF.

The chain combines TRBV12-3 or TRBV12-4 with TRBJ1-1; D is perhaps TRBD1 (6 bases). The CDR3 consists of 15 residues. The V end lost 5 bases, the J end lost 4 bases, and 17 bases lay between the germline ends. CDR3 in amino acids: CASSLGGSGGTEAFF. The CDR3 DNA is TGTGCCAGCAGTCTGGGGGGCTCGGGGGGCACTGAAGCTTTCTTT.

CDR3 nucleotides: TGCAGTGCTAGAAGGGACAGGGACTTTGCAGAGACCCAGTACTTC. It is translated as CSARRDRDFAETQYF. The genes are TRBV20-1 and TRBJ2-5; 9 nucleotides align to TRBD1. This CDR3 is 15 amino acids long. V lost 2 bases and J lost 4; bases outside the gene matches: 8. Germline V gene sequence: CDR1 DFQATT, CDR2 SNEGSKA (reference sequence).

This clonotype showed up just a few times. The chain has TRBV12-3 or TRBV12-4 and TRBJ2-3, with TRBD2 identical over 12 bases. J gave up 2 bases and V 7 bases, and 4 bases lay outside the gene matches. The CDR3 is 15 residues long. CDR3 sequence reads: CASNLAGGPTDTQYF. As DNA, the CDR3 is TGTGCCAGCAACCTAGCGGGAGGGCCCACAGATACGCAGTATTTT.

There are a few counts of this clonotype. The chain carries TRBV12-3 or TRBV12-4 and TRBJ2-3; no clear D gene. The CDR3 loop spans 14 amino acids. Trimming left V 2 bases short and J 4 bases short, with 10 bases between. The CDR3 loop is CASSLSLSADTQYF. CDR3 sequence (DNA): TGTGCCAGCAGTTTAAGTCTATCGGCAGATACGCAGTATTTT.

The rearrangement links TRBV10-3 to TRBJ2-7; D ambiguous. V was pared by 4 bases and J by 0 bases, with 10 bases between. The CDR3 covers 14 residues. CDR1 and CDR2 from the germline V gene are ENHRY and SYGVKD. The CDR3 here is CAISGVGVSYEQYF. For the CDR3, the DNA is TGTGCCATCAGTGGCGTCGGAGTCTCCTACGAGCAGTACTTC.

The chain combines TRBV5-1 with TRBJ2-3; 8 nucleotides match TRBD2. This CDR3 has 16 amino acids. The V gene's germline CDR1 is SGHRS and CDR2 YFSETQ. V was pared by 1 base and J by 1 base, with 5 bases of the junction left unmatched. This CDR3 is CASSLQPGLGTDTQYF. DNA of the CDR3: TGCGCCAGCAGCTTGCAGCCGGGACTAGGCACAGATACGCAGTATTTT.

In this sample, this clonotype turned up once. The V gene is TRBV28, the J gene TRBJ2-3; D is unresolved. Germline V gene lookup returns CDR1 MDHEN and CDR2 SYDVKM. The CDR3 is 17 residues long. V was trimmed by 6 bases and J by 0 bases, leaving 19 bases between them. This chain's CDR3 is CASSFGSASSSTDTQYF. The CDR3, as DNA: TGTGCCAGCAGCTTCGGGTCTGCATCCTCTAGCACAGATACGCAGTATTTT.